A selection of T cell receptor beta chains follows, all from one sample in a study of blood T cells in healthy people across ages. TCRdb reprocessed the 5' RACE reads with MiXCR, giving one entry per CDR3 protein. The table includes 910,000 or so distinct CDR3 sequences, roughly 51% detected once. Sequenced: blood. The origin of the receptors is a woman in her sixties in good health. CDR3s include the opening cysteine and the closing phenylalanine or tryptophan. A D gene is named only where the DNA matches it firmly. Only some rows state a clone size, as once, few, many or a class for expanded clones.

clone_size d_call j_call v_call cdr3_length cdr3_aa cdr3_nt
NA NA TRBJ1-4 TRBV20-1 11 CSGGVNEKLFF TGCAGTGGAGGGGTTAATGAAAAACTGTTTTTT
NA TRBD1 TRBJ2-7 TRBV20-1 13 CSARKDRGYEQYF TGCAGTGCTAGAAAAGACAGGGGTTACGAGCAGTACTTC
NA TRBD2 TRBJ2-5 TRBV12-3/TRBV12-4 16 CASSPSAGGLGETQYF TGTGCCAGCAGTCCCTCAGCGGGAGGGCTGGGGGAGACCCAGTACTTC
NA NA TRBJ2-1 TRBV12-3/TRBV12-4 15 CASSSRDFSHNEQFF TGTGCCAGCAGTTCCCGGGACTTTTCCCACAATGAGCAGTTCTTC
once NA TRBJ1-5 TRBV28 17 CASRTLHAGISGQPQHF TGTGCCAGCAGGACTCTTCACGCGGGAATTTCAGGGCAGCCCCAGCATTTT
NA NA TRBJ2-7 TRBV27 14 CASSSPPTGTEQYF TGTGCCAGCAGCTCCCCTCCGACAGGCACCGAGCAGTACTTC
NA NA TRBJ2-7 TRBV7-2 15 CASSLDGNRAYEQYF TGTGCCAGCAGCTTAGACGGGAACAGGGCCTACGAGCAGTACTTC
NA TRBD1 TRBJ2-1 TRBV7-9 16 CASSLVGGTGGNEQFF TGTGCCAGCAGCTTAGTAGGGGGAACAGGGGGCAATGAGCAGTTCTTC
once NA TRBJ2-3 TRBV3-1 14 CASLSTGKSETQYF TGTGCCAGCCTTAGCACGGGAAAATCGGAGACGCAGTATTTT
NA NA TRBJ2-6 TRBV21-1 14 CARFTGLGANVLTF TGTGCCAGATTCACAGGGCTTGGGGCCAACGTCCTGACTTTC
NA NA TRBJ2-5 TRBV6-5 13 CASSDSMWETQYF TGTGCCAGCAGTGACTCGATGTGGGAGACCCAGTACTTC
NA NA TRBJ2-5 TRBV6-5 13 CASRGGGLETQYF TGTGCCAGCAGGGGAGGGGGGCTTGAGACCCAGTACTTC
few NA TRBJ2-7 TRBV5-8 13 CASTTGYSYEQYF TGTGCCAGCACCACGGGGTACTCCTACGAGCAGTACTTC
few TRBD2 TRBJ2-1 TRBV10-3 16 CAISEPSGSEGNEQFF TGTGCCATCAGTGAACCTAGCGGGAGCGAGGGGAATGAGCAGTTCTTC
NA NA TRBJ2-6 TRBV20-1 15 CSARDGETGANVLTF TGCAGTGCTAGAGATGGGGAGACTGGGGCCAACGTCCTGACTTTC
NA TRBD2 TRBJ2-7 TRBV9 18 CASSVGTSGSAEVLEQYF TGTGCCAGCAGCGTCGGGACTAGCGGGAGTGCAGAGGTTTTGGAGCAGTACTTC
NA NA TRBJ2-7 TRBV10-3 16 CAISGGAVALTYEQYF TGTGCCATCAGTGGAGGGGCGGTAGCGCTAACCTACGAGCAGTACTTC
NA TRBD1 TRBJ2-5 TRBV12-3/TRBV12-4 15 CASSTARGRWETQYF TGTGCCAGCAGTACAGCTAGGGGGCGGTGGGAGACCCAGTACTTC
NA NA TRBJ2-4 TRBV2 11 CASSEEFIQYF TGTGCCAGCAGTGAAGAGTTCATTCAGTACTTC
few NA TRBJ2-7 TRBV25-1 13 CASSDTTGYEQYF TGTGCCAGCAGTGATACCACGGGCTACGAGCAGTACTTC
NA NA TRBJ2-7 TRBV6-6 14 CASQASLGRYEQYF TGTGCCAGCCAGGCCTCCCTGGGGCGCTACGAGCAGTACTTC
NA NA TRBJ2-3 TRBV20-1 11 CSASNQDTQYF TGCAGTGCTAGTAATCAGGATACGCAGTATTTT
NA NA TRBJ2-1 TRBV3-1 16 CASSQFGGVGGNEQFF TGTGCCAGCAGCCAATTTGGGGGAGTCGGTGGCAATGAGCAGTTCTTC
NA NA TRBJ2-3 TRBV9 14 CASSVAARTDTQYF TGTGCCAGCAGCGTAGCTGCCAGAACAGATACGCAGTATTTT
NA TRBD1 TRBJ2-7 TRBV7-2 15 CASSVAGTGFDEQYF TGTGCCAGCAGCGTAGCCGGGACAGGGTTTGACGAGCAGTACTTC
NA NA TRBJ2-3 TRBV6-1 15 CASRKVGQLTDTQYF TGTGCCAGCAGGAAAGTGGGACAACTCACAGATACGCAGTATTTT
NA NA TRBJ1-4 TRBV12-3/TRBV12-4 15 CASGGTGGTNEKLFF TGTGCCAGCGGGGGTACCGGAGGAACTAATGAAAAACTGTTTTTT
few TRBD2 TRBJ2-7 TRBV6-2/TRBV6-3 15 CASRPSSGRFYEQYF TGTGCCAGCAGGCCATCTAGCGGGAGATTCTACGAGCAGTACTTC
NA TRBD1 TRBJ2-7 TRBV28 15 CASSPATGGDYEQYF TGTGCCAGCAGTCCTGCGACAGGGGGCGACTACGAGCAGTACTTC
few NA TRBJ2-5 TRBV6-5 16 CASSTLPAEGKETQYF TGTGCCAGCAGCACACTCCCCGCGGAGGGGAAGGAGACCCAGTACTTC
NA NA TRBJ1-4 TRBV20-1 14 CSARYSATNEKLFF TGCAGTGCTAGGTACAGCGCAACTAATGAAAAACTGTTTTTT
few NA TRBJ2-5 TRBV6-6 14 CASSYWPGQETQYF TGTGCCAGCAGTTATTGGCCAGGACAAGAGACCCAGTACTTC
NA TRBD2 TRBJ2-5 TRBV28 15 CASSARGGFQETQYF TGTGCCAGCAGTGCCCGCGGGGGATTTCAGGAGACCCAGTACTTC
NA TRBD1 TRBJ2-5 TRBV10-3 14 CAIAATGGLETQYF TGTGCCATCGCCGCTACAGGGGGTTTGGAGACCCAGTACTTC
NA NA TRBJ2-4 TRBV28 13 CASNGAGKTIQYF TGTGCCAGCAACGGAGCTGGCAAAACCATTCAGTACTTC
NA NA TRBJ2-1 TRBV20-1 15 CSAPNGRVVGNEQFF TGCAGTGCCCCGAACGGACGGGTGGTCGGCAATGAGCAGTTCTTC
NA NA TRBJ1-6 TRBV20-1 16 CSARDPGQAHNSPLHF TGCAGTGCTAGAGATCCAGGGCAGGCCCATAATTCACCCCTCCACTTT
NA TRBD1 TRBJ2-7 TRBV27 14 CASSFPGQGDEQYF TGTGCCAGCAGTTTCCCTGGACAGGGGGACGAGCAGTACTTC
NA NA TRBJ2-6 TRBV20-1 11 CSAIMANVLTF TGCAGTGCTATAATGGCCAACGTCCTGACTTTC
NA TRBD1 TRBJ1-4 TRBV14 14 CASSQATGGEKLFF TGTGCCAGCAGCCAAGCCACAGGGGGTGAAAAACTGTTTTTT
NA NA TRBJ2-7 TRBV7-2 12 CASNPDPYEQYF TGTGCCAGCAACCCCGACCCCTACGAGCAGTACTTC
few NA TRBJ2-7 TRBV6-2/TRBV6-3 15 CASSYEAWSSYEQYF TGTGCCAGCAGTTACGAAGCATGGTCCTCCTACGAGCAGTACTTC
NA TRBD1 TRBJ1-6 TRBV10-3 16 CAISVTPGGQNSPLHF TGTGCCATCAGTGTCACCCCAGGGGGCCAGAATTCACCCCTCCACTTT
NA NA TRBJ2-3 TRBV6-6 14 CASSQGAGTDTQYF TGTGCCAGCAGTCAGGGAGCGGGCACAGATACGCAGTATTTT
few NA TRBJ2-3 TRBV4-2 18 CASSQDPTGGSHTDTQYF TGTGCCAGCAGCCAAGATCCGACAGGCGGGAGTCACACAGATACGCAGTATTTT
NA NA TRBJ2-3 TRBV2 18 CASSEDRGFEEGGDTQYF TGTGCCAGCAGTGAAGACCGTGGCTTTGAGGAAGGAGGGGATACGCAGTATTTT